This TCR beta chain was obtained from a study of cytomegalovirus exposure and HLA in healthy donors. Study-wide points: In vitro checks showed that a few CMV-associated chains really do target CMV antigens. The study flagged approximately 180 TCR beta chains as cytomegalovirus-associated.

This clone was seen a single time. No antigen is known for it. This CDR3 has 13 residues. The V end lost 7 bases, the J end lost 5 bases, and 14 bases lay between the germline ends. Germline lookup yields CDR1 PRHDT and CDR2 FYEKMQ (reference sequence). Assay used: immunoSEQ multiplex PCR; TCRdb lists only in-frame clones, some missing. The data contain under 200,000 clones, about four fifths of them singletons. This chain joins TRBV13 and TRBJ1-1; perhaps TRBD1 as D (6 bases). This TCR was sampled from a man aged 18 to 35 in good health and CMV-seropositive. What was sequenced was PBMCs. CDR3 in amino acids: CASTDRRETEAFF. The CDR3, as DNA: TGTGCCAGCACCGACAGGCGGGAGACTGAAGCTTTCTTT.